This T cell receptor (beta chain) was identified in a study of T-cell memory formation after mild COVID-19. Study context: TCR clusters largely stayed donor specific.

TCR alpha and TCR beta cDNA libraries carrying sample barcodes and UMIs were produced by 5'RACE using constant-segment primers. Each CDR3 protein gets one entry after TCRdb re-called the 5' RACE reads with MiXCR. The profile shows approximately 350,000 distinct CDR3 sequences, 13% to 15% of them singletons. This clonotype came up many times. The receptor was derived from a man younger than 35 who had mild COVID-19 (a few samples of this study predate the infection). Cell type and time point are not known. The specimen sequenced was PBMCs or a T cell subset sorted from them (not recorded which).

As DNA, the CDR3 is TGTGCCAGCAGCTGGATCGTCGGGGAGACCCAGTACTTC. Translation: CASSWIVGETQYF. J is TRBJ2-5 and V is TRBV12-3 or TRBV12-4; no clear D gene. V was shortened by 6 bases and J by 5 bases, with 13 bases between the two germline ends. The CDR3 is 13 residues long.